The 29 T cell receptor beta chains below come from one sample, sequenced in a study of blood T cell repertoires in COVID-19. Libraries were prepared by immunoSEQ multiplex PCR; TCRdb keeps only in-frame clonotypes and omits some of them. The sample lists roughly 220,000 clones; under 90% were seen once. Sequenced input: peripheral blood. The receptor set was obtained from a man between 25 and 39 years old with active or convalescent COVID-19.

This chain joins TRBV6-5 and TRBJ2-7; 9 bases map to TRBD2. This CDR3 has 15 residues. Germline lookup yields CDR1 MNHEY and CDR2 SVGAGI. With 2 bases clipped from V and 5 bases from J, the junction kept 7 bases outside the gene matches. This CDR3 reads CASSYGASGKDEQYF. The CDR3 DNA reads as TGTGCCAGCAGTTACGGAGCTAGCGGGAAAGACGAGCAGTACTTC.

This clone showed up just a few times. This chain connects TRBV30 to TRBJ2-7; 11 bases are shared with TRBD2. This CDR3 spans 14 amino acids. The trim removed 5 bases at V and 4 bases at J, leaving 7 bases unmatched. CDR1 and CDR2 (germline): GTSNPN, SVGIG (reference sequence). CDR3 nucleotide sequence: TGTGCCTGGGGCGGGACTAGCGGAGCGTACGAGCAGTACTTC. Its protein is CAWGGTSGAYEQYF.

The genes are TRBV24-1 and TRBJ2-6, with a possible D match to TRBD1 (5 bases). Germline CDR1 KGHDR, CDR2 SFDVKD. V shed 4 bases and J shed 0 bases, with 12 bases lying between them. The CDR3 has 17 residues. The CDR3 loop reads CATSESTASSGANVLTF. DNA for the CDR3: TGTGCCACCAGTGAGTCGACAGCCTCCTCTGGGGCCAACGTCCTGACTTTC.

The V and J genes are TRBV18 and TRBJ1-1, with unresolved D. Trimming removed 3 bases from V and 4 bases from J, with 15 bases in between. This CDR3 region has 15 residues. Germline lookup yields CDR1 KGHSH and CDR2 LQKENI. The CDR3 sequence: CASSPGLVGGTEAFF. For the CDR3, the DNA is TGTGCCAGCTCACCCGGTCTAGTTGGTGGCACTGAAGCTTTCTTT.

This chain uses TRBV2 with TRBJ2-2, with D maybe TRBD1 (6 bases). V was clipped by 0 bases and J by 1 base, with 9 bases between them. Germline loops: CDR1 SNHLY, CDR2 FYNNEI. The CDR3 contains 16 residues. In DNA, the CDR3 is TGTGCCAGCAGTGAAGCTGGGGGCAAGAACACCGGGGAGCTGTTTTTT. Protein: CASSEAGGKNTGELFF.

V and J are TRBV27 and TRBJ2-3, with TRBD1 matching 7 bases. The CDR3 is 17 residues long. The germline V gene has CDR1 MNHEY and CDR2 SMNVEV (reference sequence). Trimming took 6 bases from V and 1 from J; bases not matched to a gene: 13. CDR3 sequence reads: CASRQSRQGLGTDTQYF. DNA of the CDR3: TGTGCCAGCAGACAAAGCCGACAGGGATTAGGCACAGATACGCAGTATTTT.

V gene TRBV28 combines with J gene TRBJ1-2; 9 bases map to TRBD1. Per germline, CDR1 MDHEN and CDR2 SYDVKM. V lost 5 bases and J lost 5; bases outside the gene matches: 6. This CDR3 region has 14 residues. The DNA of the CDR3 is TGTGCCAGCAGTACCCACAGGGGGCAGTATGGCTACACCTTC. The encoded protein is CASSTHRGQYGYTF.

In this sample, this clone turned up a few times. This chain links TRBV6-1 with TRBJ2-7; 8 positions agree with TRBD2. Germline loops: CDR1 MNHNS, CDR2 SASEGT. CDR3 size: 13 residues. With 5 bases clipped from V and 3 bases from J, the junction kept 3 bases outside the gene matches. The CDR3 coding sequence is TGTGCCAGCAGTTCGAGCGGGAGCTACGAGCAGTACTTC. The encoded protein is CASSSSGSYEQYF.

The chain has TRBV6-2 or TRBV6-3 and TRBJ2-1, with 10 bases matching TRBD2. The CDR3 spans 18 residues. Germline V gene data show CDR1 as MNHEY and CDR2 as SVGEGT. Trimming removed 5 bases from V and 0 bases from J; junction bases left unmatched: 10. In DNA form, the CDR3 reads TGTGCCAGCAGTCACTTAGCGGGGGGTGCCCCCTCCTACAATGAGCAGTTCTTC. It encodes CASSHLAGGAPSYNEQFF.

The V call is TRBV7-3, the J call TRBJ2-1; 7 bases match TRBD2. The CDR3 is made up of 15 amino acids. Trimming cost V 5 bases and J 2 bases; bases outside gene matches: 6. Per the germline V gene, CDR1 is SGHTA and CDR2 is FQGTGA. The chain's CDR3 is CASSQDRGAYNEQFF. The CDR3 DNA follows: TGTGCCAGCAGCCAAGACCGGGGGGCCTACAATGAGCAGTTCTTC.

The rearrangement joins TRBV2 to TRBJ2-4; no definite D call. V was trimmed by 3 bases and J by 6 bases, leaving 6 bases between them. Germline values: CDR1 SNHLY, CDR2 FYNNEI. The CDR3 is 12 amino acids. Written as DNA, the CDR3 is TGTGCCAGCAGTGATTCCGGAAACATTCAGTACTTC. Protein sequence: CASSDSGNIQYF.

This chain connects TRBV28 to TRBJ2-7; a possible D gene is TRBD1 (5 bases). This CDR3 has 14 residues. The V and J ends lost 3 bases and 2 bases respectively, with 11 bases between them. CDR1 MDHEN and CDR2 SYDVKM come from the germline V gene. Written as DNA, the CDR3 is TGTGCCAGCAGTTTCCTGGACACAACCTACGAGCAGTACTTC. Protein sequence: CASSFLDTTYEQYF. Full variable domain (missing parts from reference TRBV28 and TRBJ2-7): DVKVTQSSRYLVKRTGEKVFLECVQDMDHENMFWYRQDPGLGLRLIYFSYDVKMKEKGDIPEGYSVSREKKERFSLILESASTNQTSMYLCASSFLDTTYEQYFGPGTRLTVT.

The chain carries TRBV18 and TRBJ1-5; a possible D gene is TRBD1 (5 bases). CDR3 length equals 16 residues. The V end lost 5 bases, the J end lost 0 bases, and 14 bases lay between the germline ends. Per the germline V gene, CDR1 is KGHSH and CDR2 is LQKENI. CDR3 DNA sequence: TGTGCCAGCTCAGACAGCCTGCCATATAGCAATCAGCCCCAGCATTTT. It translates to CASSDSLPYSNQPQHF.

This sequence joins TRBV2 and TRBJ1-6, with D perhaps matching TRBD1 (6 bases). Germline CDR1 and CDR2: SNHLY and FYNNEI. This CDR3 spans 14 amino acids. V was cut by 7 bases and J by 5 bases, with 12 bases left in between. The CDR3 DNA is TGTGCCAGCAAATGGGACATGAATAATTCACCCCTCCACTTT. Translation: CASKWDMNNSPLHF.

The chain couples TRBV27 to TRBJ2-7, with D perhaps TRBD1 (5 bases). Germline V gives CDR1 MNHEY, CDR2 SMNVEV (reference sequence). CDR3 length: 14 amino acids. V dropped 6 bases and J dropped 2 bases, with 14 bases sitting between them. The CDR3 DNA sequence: TGTGCCAGCAGGGTAAGGGGTTTAGCCTACGAGCAGTACTTC. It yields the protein CASRVRGLAYEQYF.

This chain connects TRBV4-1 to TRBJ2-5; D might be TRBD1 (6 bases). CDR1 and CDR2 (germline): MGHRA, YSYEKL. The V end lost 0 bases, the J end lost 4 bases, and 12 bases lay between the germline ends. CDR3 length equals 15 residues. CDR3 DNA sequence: TGCGCCAGCAGCCAAGATCCCCACAGGGCAGAGACCCAGTACTTC. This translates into CASSQDPHRAETQYF.

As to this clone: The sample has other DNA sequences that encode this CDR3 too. CDR3 amino acids: CASSFGGEQYF. In nucleotides, the CDR3 is TGTGCCAGCAGTTTCGGTGGCGAGCAGTACTTC. The V gene is TRBV12-3 or TRBV12-4, the J gene TRBJ2-7; D unclear. This CDR3 contains 11 residues. Trimming took 3 bases from V and 6 from J, leaving 6 bases between them.

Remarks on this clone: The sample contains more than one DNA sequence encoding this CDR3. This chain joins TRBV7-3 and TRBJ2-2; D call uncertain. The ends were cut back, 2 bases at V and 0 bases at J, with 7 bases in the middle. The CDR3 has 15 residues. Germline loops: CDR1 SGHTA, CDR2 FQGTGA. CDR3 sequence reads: CASSLGTANTGELFF. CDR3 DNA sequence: TGTGCCAGCAGCTTAGGTACAGCGAACACCGGGGAGCTGTTTTTT.

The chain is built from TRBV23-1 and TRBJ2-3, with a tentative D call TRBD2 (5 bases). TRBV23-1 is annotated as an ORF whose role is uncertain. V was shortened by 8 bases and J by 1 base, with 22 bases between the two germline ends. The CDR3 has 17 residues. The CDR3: CASSLYPGESGTDTQYF. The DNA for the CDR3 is TGCGCCAGCTCGCTCTACCCTGGGGAGTCGGGCACAGATACGCAGTATTTT.

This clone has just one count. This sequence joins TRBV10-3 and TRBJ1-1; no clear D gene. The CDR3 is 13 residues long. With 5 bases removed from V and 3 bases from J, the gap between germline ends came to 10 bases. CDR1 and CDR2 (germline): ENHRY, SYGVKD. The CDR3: CAISLLEDTEAFF. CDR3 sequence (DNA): TGTGCCATCAGTCTGTTAGAGGACACTGAAGCTTTCTTT.

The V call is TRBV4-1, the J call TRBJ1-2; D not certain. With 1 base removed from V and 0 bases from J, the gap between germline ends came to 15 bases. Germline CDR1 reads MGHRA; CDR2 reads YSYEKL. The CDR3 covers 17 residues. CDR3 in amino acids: CASSQVGGTRANYGYTF. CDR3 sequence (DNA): TGCGCCAGCAGCCAAGTCGGCGGAACGCGAGCTAACTATGGCTACACCTTC.

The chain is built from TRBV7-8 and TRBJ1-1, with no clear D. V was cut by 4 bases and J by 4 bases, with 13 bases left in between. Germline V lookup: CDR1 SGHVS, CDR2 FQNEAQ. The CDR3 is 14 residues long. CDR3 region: CASSSIDARTEAFF. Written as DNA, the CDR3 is TGTGCCAGCAGCTCTATCGATGCCCGCACTGAAGCTTTCTTT.

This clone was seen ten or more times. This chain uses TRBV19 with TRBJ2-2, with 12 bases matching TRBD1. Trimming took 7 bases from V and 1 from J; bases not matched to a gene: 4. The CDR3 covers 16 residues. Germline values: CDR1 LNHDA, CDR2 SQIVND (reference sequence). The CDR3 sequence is CASTGQGAQNTGELFF. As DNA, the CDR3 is TGTGCCAGTACGGGACAGGGGGCGCAGAACACCGGGGAGCTGTTTTTT.

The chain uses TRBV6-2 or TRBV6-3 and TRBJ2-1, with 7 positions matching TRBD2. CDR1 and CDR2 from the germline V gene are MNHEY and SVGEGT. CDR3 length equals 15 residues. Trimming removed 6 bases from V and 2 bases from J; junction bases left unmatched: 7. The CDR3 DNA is TGTGCCAGCAGCCTAAGCGGGGCCCCCTACAATGAGCAGTTCTTC. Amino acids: CASSLSGAPYNEQFF.

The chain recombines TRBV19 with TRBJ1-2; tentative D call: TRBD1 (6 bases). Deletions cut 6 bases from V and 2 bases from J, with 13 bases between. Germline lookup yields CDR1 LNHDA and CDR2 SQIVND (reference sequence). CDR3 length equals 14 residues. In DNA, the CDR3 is TGTGCCAGTAGCCTGACAGGTCAGAACTATGGCTACACCTTC. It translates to CASSLTGQNYGYTF. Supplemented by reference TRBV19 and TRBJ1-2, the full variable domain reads DGGITQSPKYLFRKEGQNVTLSCEQNLNHDAMYWYRQDPGQGLRLIYYSQIVNDFQKGDIAEGYSVSREKKESFPLTVTSAQKNPTAFYLCASSLTGQNYGYTFGSGTRLTVV.

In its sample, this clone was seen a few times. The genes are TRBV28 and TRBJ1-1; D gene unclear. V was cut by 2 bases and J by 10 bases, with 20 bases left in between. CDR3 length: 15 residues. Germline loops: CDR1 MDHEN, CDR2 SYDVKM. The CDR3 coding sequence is TGTGCCAGCAGTTTAGGCAGCCTACTATCCAGTGGAGCTTTCTTT. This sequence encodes CASSLGSLLSSGAFF.

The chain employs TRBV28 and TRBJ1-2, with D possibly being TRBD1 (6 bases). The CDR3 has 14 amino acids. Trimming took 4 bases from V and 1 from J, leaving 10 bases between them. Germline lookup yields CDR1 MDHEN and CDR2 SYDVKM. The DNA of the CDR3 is TGTGCCAGCAGTTCCAGGGGCGGTAACTATGGCTACACCTTC. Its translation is CASSSRGGNYGYTF.

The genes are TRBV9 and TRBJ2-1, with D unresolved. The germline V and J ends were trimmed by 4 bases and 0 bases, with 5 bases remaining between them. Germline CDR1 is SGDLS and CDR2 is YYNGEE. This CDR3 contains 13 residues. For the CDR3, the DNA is TGTGCCAGCAGCCCCAGCTCCTACAATGAGCAGTTCTTC. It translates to CASSPSSYNEQFF.

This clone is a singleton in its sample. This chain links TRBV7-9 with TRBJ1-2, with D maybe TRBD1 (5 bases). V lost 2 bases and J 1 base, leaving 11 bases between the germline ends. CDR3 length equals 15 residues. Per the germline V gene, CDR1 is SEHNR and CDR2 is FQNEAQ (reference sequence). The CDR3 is CASSLTTAFNYGYTF. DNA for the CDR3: TGTGCCAGCAGCTTAACGACAGCTTTTAACTATGGCTACACCTTC.